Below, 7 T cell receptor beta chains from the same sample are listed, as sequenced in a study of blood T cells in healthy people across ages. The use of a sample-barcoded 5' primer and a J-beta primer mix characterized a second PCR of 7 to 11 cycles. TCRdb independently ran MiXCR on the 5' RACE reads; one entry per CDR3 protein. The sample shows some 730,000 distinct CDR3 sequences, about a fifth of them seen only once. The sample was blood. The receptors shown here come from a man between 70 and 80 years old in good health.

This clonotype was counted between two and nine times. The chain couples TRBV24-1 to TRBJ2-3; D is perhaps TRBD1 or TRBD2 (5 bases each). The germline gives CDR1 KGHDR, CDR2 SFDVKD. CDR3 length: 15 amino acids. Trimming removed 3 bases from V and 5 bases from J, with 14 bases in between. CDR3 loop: CATSDPRDLRDTQYF. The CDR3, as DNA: TGTGCCACCAGTGATCCCCGGGACCTGAGAGATACGCAGTATTTT.

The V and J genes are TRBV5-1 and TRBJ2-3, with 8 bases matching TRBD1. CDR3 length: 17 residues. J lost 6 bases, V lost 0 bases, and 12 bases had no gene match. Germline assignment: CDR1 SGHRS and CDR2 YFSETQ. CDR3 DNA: TGCGCCAGCAGCTTGGCCCTGATAGGACAGGGAATGGATACGCAGTATTTT. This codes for CASSLALIGQGMDTQYF.

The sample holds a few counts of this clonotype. CDR3 nucleotide sequence: TGTGCCAGCAGCTTATATAGGACAGGGGGCTACGAGCAGTACTTC. It is translated as CASSLYRTGGYEQYF. The chain has TRBV7-8 and TRBJ2-7; 10 bases line up with TRBD1. There are 15 residues in the CDR3. V gave up 2 bases and J gave up 3 bases; unmatched junction bases: 4. CDR1 is SGHVS, CDR2 FQNEAQ, per germline.

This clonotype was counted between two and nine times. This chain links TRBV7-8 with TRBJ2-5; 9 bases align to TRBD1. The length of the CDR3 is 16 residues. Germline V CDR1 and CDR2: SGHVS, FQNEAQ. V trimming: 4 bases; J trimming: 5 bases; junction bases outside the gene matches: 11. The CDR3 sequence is CASSSGGQGRLETQYF. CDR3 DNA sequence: TGTGCCAGCAGCTCCGGGGGACAGGGAAGGTTGGAGACCCAGTACTTC.

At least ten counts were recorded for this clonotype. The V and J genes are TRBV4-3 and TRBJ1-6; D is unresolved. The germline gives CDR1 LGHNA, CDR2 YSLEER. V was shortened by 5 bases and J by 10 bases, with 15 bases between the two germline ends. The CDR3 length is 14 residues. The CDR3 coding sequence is TGCGCCAGCAGCGTAGGGCAGGACGGATCACCCCTCCACTTT. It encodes CASSVGQDGSPLHF.

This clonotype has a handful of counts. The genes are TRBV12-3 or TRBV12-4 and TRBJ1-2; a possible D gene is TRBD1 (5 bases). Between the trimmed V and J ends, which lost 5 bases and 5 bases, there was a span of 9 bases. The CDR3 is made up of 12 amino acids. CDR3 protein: CASSPGLYGYTF. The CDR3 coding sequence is TGTGCCAGCAGTCCGGGACTATATGGCTACACCTTC.

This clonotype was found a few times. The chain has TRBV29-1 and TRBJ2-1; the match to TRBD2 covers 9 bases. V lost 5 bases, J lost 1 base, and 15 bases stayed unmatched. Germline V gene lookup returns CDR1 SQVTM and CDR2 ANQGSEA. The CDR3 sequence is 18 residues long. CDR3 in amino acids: CSVTKGAGGPRSYNEQFF. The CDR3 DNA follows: TGCAGCGTTACGAAGGGGGCGGGGGGGCCGAGGTCCTACAATGAGCAGTTCTTC.